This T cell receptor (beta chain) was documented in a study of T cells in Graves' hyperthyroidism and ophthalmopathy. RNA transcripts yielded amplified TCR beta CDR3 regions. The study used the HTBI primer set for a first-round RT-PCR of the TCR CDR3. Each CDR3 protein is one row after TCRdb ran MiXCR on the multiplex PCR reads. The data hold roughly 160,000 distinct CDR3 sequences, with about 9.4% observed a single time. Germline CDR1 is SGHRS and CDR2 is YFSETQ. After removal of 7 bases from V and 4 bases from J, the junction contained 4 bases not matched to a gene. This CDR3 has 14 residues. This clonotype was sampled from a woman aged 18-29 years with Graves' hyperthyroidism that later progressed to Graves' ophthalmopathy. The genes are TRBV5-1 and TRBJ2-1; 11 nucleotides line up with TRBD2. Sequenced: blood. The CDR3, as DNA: TGCGCCAGCCATAGCGGGAGGGAATACAATGAGCAGTTCTTC. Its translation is CASHSGREYNEQFF.